This T cell receptor (beta chain) was obtained from a study of PD-L1 blockade in urothelial cancer. The protocol was immunoSEQ multiplex PCR, while the TCRdb copy is restricted to in-frame clones and leaves out a portion. This table has about 80,000 clones, approximately 86% appearing once. Germline CDR1 SGHTA, CDR2 FQGTGA. Germline trimming cut 5 bases from V and 5 bases from J; bases unmatched to any gene: 12. The CDR3 has 16 amino acids. Sample: PBMCs, taken around atezolizumab (anti-PD-L1) treatment. The clonotype was recovered from a woman aged 70-85 years with urothelial cancer. The rearrangement uses TRBV7-3 and TRBJ2-1; 7 bases agree with TRBD1. CDR3 sequence (DNA): TGTGCCAGCAGCGCGAGACCGGGACAGTTCGACAATGAGCAGTTCTTC. Its translation is CASSARPGQFDNEQFF.